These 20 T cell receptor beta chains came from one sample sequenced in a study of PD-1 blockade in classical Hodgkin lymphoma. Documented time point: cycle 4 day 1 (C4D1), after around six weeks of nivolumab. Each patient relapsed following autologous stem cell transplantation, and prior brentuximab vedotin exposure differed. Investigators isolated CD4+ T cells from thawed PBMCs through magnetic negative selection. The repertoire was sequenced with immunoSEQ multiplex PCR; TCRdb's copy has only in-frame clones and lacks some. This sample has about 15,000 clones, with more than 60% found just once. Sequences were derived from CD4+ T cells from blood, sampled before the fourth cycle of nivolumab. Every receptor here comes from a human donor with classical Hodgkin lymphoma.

The DNA of the CDR3 is TGTGCCAGCAGTTCCGACAGGGTCGGGAATCAGCCCCAGCATTTT. Protein: CASSSDRVGNQPQHF. The rearrangement joins TRBV2 to TRBJ1-5; 7 nucleotides match TRBD1. The CDR3 is 15 amino acids. J gave up 4 bases and V 5 bases, and 8 bases lay outside the gene matches. CDR1 SNHLY and CDR2 FYNNEI come from the germline V gene.

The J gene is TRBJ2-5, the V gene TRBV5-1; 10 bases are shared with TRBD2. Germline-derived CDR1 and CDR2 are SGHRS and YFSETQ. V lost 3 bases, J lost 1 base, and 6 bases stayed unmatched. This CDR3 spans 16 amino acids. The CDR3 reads CASSSALAGGQETQYF. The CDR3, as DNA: TGCGCCAGCAGCTCGGCCTTAGCGGGAGGCCAAGAGACCCAGTACTTC.

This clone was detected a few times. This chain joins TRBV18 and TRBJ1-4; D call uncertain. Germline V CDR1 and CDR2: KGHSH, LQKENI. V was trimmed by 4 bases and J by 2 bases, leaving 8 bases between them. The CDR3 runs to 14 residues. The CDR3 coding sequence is TGTGCCAGCTCACGGACCCCGACTAATGAAAAACTGTTTTTT. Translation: CASSRTPTNEKLFF.

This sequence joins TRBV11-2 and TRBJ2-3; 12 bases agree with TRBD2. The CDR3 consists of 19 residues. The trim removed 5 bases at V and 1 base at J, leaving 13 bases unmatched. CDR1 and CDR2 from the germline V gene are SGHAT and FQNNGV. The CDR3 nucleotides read TGTGCCAGCAGCCCGAGACTAGCGGGAGAGCTTTCGGGCACAGATACGCAGTATTTT. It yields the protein CASSPRLAGELSGTDTQYF.

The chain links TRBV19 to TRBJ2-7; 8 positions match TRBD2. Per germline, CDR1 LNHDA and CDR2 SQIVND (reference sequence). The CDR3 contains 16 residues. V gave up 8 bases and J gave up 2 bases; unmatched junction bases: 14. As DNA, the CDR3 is TGTGCCAGTCAGATACGAATAGCGGGAAGAACCTACGAGCAGTACTTC. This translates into CASQIRIAGRTYEQYF.

Here the CDR3 DNA reads TGTGCCATCAGTGAGTTAGGCACAGATACGCAGTATTTT. Amino acid sequence: CAISELGTDTQYF. This chain connects TRBV10-3 to TRBJ2-3; D call uncertain. The CDR3 runs 13 residues. CDR1 and CDR2 from the germline V gene are ENHRY and SYGVKD. Trimming removed 1 base from V and 1 base from J, with 3 bases in between.

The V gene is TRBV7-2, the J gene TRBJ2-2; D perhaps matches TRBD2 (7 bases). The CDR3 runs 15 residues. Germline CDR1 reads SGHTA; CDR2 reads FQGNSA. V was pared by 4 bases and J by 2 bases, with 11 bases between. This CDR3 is CASSWGGINTGELFF. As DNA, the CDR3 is TGTGCCAGCAGCTGGGGGGGCATTAACACCGGGGAGCTGTTTTTT.

CDR3 loop: CASSSGLAEGYEQYF. The CDR3, as DNA: TGTGCCAGCAGCAGCGGACTAGCGGAAGGCTACGAGCAGTACTTC. The chain combines TRBV11-1 with TRBJ2-7; 10 nucleotides match TRBD2. The germline V gene has CDR1 SGHAT and CDR2 FQDESV (reference sequence). The CDR3 is 15 amino acids. V trimming: 5 bases; J trimming: 3 bases; junction bases outside the gene matches: 7.

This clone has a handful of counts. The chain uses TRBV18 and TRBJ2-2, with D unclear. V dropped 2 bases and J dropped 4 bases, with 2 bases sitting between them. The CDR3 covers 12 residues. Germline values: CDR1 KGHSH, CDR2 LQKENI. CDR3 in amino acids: CASSPGTGELFF. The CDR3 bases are TGTGCCAGCTCACCAGGCACCGGGGAGCTGTTTTTT. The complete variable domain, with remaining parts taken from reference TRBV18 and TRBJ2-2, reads NAGVMQNPRHLVRRRGQEARLRCSPMKGHSHVYWYRQLPEEGLKFMVYLQKENIIDESGMPKERFSAEFPKEGPSILRIQQVVRGDSAAYFCASSPGTGELFFGEGSRLTVL.

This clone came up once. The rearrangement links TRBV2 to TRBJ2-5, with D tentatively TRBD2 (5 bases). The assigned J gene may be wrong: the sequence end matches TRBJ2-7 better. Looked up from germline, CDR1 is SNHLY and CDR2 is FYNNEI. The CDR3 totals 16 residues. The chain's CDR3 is CASSEGHRDPPYEQYF. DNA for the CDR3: TGTGCCAGCAGTGAAGGTCACCGGGATCCCCCCTACGAGCAGTACTTC.

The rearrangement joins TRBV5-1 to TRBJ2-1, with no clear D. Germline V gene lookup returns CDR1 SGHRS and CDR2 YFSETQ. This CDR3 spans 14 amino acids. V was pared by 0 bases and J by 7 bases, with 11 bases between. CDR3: CASSLEARFNEQFF. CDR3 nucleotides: TGCGCCAGCAGCTTGGAGGCACGATTTAATGAGCAGTTCTTC.

CDR3 sequence (DNA): TGTGCCAGCAGCGTATCGCCAGGGCCCCTCCAAGAGACCCAGTACTTC. Its protein product is CASSVSPGPLQETQYF. The chain links TRBV9 to TRBJ2-5; D is possibly TRBD1 (5 bases). CDR1 SGDLS and CDR2 YYNGEE come from the germline V gene. V lost 1 base and J lost 1, with 14 bases in between. The CDR3 is made up of 16 amino acids.

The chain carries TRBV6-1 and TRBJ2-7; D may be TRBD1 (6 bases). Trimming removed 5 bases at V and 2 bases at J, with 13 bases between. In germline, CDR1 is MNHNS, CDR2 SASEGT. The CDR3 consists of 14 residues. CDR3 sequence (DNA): TGTGCCAGCAGTTCACAGACAGGAACCTACGAGCAGTACTTC. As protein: CASSSQTGTYEQYF.

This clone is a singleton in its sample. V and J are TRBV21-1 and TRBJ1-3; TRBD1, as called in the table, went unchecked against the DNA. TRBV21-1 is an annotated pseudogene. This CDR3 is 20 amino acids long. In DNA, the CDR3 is TGTGCCAGCAGCCGTAAAACGACAGGGCTCCGATCAAACTCTGGAAACACCATATATTTT. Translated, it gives CASSRKTTGLRSNSGNTIYF.

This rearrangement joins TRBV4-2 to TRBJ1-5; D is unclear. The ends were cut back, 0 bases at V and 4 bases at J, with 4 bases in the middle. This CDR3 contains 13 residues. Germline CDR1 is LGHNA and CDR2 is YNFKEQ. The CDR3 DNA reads TGTGCCAGCAGCCAAGACCCGAATCAGCCCCAGCATTTT. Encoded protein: CASSQDPNQPQHF.

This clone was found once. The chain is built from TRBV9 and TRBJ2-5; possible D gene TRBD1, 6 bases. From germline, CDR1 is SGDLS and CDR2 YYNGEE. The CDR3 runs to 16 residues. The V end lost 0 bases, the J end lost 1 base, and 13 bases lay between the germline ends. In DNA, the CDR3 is TGTGCCAGCAGCGTAGCTGATTGGACAGTCCAAGAGACCCAGTACTTC. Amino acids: CASSVADWTVQETQYF. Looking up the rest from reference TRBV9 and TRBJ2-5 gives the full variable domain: DSGVTQTPKHLITATGQRVTLRCSPRSGDLSVYWYQQSLDQGLQFLIQYYNGEERAKGNILERFSAQQFPDLHSELNLSSLELGDSALYFCASSVADWTVQETQYFGPGTRLLVL.

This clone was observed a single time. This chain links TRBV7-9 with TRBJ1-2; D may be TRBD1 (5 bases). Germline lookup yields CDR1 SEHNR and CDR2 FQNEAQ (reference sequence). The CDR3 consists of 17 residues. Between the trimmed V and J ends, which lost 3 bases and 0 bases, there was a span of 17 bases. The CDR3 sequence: CASSLGGGMGANYGYTF. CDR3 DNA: TGTGCCAGCAGCTTGGGTGGAGGGATGGGGGCTAACTATGGCTACACCTTC.

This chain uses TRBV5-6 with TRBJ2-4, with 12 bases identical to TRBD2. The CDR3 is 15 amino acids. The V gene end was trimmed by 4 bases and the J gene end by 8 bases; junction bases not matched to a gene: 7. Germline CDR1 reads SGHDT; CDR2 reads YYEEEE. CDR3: CASSGLTSGSYIQYF. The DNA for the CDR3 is TGTGCCAGCAGCGGACTGACTAGCGGGAGTTACATTCAGTACTTC. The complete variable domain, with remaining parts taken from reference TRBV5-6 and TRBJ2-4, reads DAGVTQSPTHLIKTRGQQVTLRCSPKSGHDTVSWYQQALGQGPQFIFQYYEEEERQRGNFPDRFSGHQFPNYSSELNVNALLLGDSALYLCASSGLTSGSYIQYFGAGTRLSVL.

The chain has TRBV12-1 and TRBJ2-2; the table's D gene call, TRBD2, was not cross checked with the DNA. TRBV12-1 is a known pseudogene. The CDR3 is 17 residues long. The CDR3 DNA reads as TGTGCCAGCAGCTGGTGCGGTCTAGCGGGTGATACCGGGGAGCTGTTTTTT. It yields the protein CASSWCGLAGDTGELFF.

The CDR3 here is CASSVASSGQETQYF. The CDR3 DNA reads TGTGCCAGCAGCGTAGCGTCTAGCGGGCAAGAGACCCAGTACTTC. The chain links TRBV9 to TRBJ2-5, with TRBD2 matching over 8 bases. Germline values: CDR1 SGDLS, CDR2 YYNGEE. The V segment lost 0 bases and the J segment 2 bases; nucleotides outside the gene matches: 3. CDR3 length: 15 amino acids.